This passage covers 22 T cell receptor beta chains from one sample sequenced in a study of T cells in Graves' hyperthyroidism and ophthalmopathy. The CDR3 regions of TCR beta were amplified from RNA transcripts. TCR CDR3 regions were first amplified by RT-PCR with HTBI primers. TCRdb re-called the multiplex PCR reads with MiXCR, one entry per CDR3 protein. The data show over 500,000 distinct CDR3 sequences, more than 15% seen once. The sequencing input was blood. The source of these receptors is a woman in her thirties with Graves' ophthalmopathy.

The sample holds many counts of this clonotype. The J gene is TRBJ2-5, the V gene TRBV20-1; 8 bases fit TRBD2. CDR3 length equals 14 residues. The germline CDR1 and CDR2 sequences are DFQATT and SNEGSKA (reference sequence). The junction had 4 bases not matched to a gene; V was cut back by 3 bases and J by 1 base. CDR3 loop: CSARVSGVQETQYF. In DNA, the CDR3 is TGCAGTGCTAGGGTTAGCGGGGTCCAAGAGACCCAGTACTTC.

The chain uses TRBV20-1 and TRBJ2-2, with 8 bases that match TRBD1. Germline loops: CDR1 DFQATT, CDR2 SNEGSKA (reference sequence). The CDR3 spans 14 residues. J gave up 6 bases and V 6 bases, and 9 bases lay outside the gene matches. The CDR3 nucleotides are TGCAGTGCAAGAAAGACAGGGGTATCCGGGGAGCTGTTTTTT. Its protein product is CSARKTGVSGELFF.

This clonotype was observed many times. The chain recombines TRBV30 with TRBJ1-1; unclear D gene. Deletions cut 1 base from V and 1 base from J, with 13 bases between. This CDR3 spans 15 amino acids. Per germline, CDR1 GTSNPN and CDR2 SVGIG (reference sequence). CDR3 sequence: CAWSGQAVQNTEAFF. The CDR3 region has the DNA TGTGCCTGGAGTGGTCAGGCGGTTCAGAACACTGAAGCTTTCTTT.

This clonotype has at least ten counts. The rearrangement joins TRBV4-3 to TRBJ2-7; the D gene is possibly TRBD2 (6 bases). V lost 1 base to trimming and J lost 5 bases, with 15 bases between them. Germline CDR1 is LGHNA and CDR2 is YSLEER. The CDR3 length is 15 residues. CDR3 nucleotide sequence: TGCGCCAGCAGCCAAGTCCGGGGGAGAATCAACGAGCAGTACTTC. Protein product: CASSQVRGRINEQYF.

This clonotype was observed many times. CDR3: CASSLNRGFVDTQYF. The DNA of the CDR3 is TGTGCCAGCAGCTTAAACAGGGGGTTCGTAGATACGCAGTATTTT. The chain joins TRBV11-2 to TRBJ2-3; 8 nucleotides align to TRBD1. From germline, CDR1 is SGHAT and CDR2 FQNNGV. V lost 2 bases, J lost 5 bases, and 6 bases stayed unmatched. CDR3 length: 15 amino acids.

This clonotype was seen at least ten times. This chain uses TRBV9 with TRBJ2-3; no firm D call. Trimming removed 4 bases at V and 8 bases at J, with 11 bases between. CDR3 length equals 12 residues. Germline V gene data show CDR1 as SGDLS and CDR2 as YYNGEE. The CDR3 reads CASSPTWGTQYF. The CDR3 nucleotides read TGTGCCAGCAGCCCTACGTGGGGTACGCAGTATTTT.

This clonotype was counted many times. V usage is TRBV6-1 and J usage is TRBJ1-1, with D perhaps TRBD1 (5 bases). The CDR3 is 14 residues long. Trimming took 4 bases from V and 4 from J, leaving 13 bases between them. The germline CDR1 and CDR2 sequences are MNHNS and SASEGT. As DNA, the CDR3 is TGTGCCAGCAGTGGAGGGACGAGGAGCACTGAAGCTTTCTTT. Translation: CASSGGTRSTEAFF.

This clonotype was counted at least ten times. The V gene is TRBV6-5, the J gene TRBJ2-5; D is uncertain. V lost 0 bases and J lost 5, with 7 bases in between. Germline V gives CDR1 MNHEY, CDR2 SVGAGI. This CDR3 comprises 13 residues. CDR3 nucleotides: TGTGCCAGCAGTTACTCGACGGGTGAGACCCAGTACTTC. Translation gives CASSYSTGETQYF.

The chain employs TRBV19 and TRBJ1-5; tentatively, D is TRBD1 (6 bases). This CDR3 contains 15 residues. Germline V CDR1 and CDR2: LNHDA, SQIVND (reference sequence). Trimming took 1 base from V and 5 from J, leaving 12 bases between them. The CDR3 DNA reads as TGTGCCAGTAGTATAGGGGACACACGCTATCAGCCCCAGCATTTT. This encodes CASSIGDTRYQPQHF.

This chain connects TRBV6-1 to TRBJ2-7, with TRBD2 as a possible D gene (6 bases). The germline V and J ends were trimmed by 5 bases and 1 base, with 15 bases remaining between them. This CDR3 comprises 15 residues. CDR1 is MNHNS, CDR2 SASEGT, per germline. The CDR3 is CASSFFAGPSYEQYF. The CDR3 bases are TGTGCCAGCAGTTTCTTTGCGGGACCATCCTACGAGCAGTACTTC.

This clonotype was observed a few times. J is TRBJ2-3 and V is TRBV7-2; the match to TRBD2 covers 10 bases. V trimming: 4 bases; J trimming: 1 base; junction bases outside the gene matches: 8. The CDR3 loop spans 17 amino acids. Germline-derived CDR1 and CDR2 are SGHTA and FQGNSA. The chain's CDR3 is CASSSSGRSLGTDTQYF. The CDR3 DNA is TGTGCCAGCAGCTCTAGCGGGAGAAGTCTCGGCACAGATACGCAGTATTTT.

This clonotype was counted many times. The V call is TRBV28, the J call TRBJ2-3; D is ambiguous. This CDR3 has 16 amino acids. The ends were cut back, 2 bases at V and 2 bases at J, with 14 bases in the middle. Germline V gives CDR1 MDHEN, CDR2 SYDVKM. CDR3 amino acids: CASSLTGLEDTDTQYF. For the CDR3, the DNA is TGTGCCAGCAGTTTAACCGGGTTAGAGGACACAGATACGCAGTATTTT.

For this clonotype: One base away lies a much larger clone, so this may be a sequencing read error. This chain connects TRBV28 to TRBJ1-2; D gene uncertain. This CDR3 region has 15 residues. The germline CDR1 and CDR2 sequences are MDHEN and SYDVKM. Trimming shortened V by 5 bases and J by 7 bases, and 20 bases separated the two germline ends. CDR3 nucleotides: TGTGCCAGCAGTACCGTCAGAACGGAACTGGTTGGCTACACCTTC. Translation: CASSTVRTELVGYTF.

Many counts were recorded for this clonotype. In nucleotides, the CDR3 is TGTGCCAGCTCACGAGGCACGAATGAAAAACTGTTTTTT. Amino acid sequence: CASSRGTNEKLFF. The chain links TRBV18 to TRBJ1-4; D is unclear. V was clipped by 4 bases and J by 5 bases, with 8 bases between them. This CDR3 is 13 amino acids long. Germline CDR1 KGHSH, CDR2 LQKENI.

This clonotype was counted ten times or more. The J gene is TRBJ1-5, the V gene TRBV10-3; D not resolved. Germline V lookup: CDR1 ENHRY, CDR2 SYGVKD. This CDR3 spans 18 amino acids. The ends were cut back, 0 bases at V and 0 bases at J, with 15 bases in the middle. The DNA of the CDR3 is TGTGCCATCAGTGAGTCGAAAGCTGAGCCGTATAGCAATCAGCCCCAGCATTTT. The encoded protein is CAISESKAEPYSNQPQHF.

This clonotype has just a few counts. The chain joins TRBV4-3 to TRBJ2-1, with 9 bases fitting TRBD2. The CDR3 runs to 18 residues. The V segment lost 1 base and the J segment 2 bases; nucleotides outside the gene matches: 9. CDR1 is LGHNA and CDR2 is YSLEER in the germline V gene. CDR3 protein: CASSQVAGGGAPYNEQFF. CDR3 in DNA: TGCGCCAGCAGCCAAGTTGCGGGAGGGGGTGCGCCCTACAATGAGCAGTTCTTC.

This clonotype was detected many times. V usage is TRBV3-1 and J usage is TRBJ2-1; 11 nucleotides line up with TRBD2. CDR3 length: 16 amino acids. Germline CDR1 reads LGHDT; CDR2 reads YNNKEL (reference sequence). The junction had 6 bases not matched to a gene; V was cut back by 2 bases and J by 6 bases. The chain's CDR3 is CASSQSTSGSPNEQFF. DNA for the CDR3: TGTGCCAGCAGCCAATCCACTAGCGGGAGCCCCAATGAGCAGTTCTTC.

This clonotype was seen more than once but under ten times. This chain uses TRBV6-1 with TRBJ1-2; 10 bases are shared with TRBD1. The CDR3 is 15 amino acids. V shed 7 bases and J 2 bases; nucleotides not matched to a gene: 7. Looked up from germline, CDR1 is MNHNS and CDR2 is SASEGT. CDR3 region: CASNLKTGGNYGYTF. Written as DNA, the CDR3 is TGTGCCAGCAATTTAAAGACAGGGGGCAACTATGGCTACACCTTC.

The chain combines TRBV9 with TRBJ2-2; D not resolved. The germline V gene encodes CDR1 SGDLS and CDR2 YYNGEE. CDR3 length equals 16 residues. V lost 3 bases, J lost 4 bases, and 16 bases lay in between. The CDR3 DNA sequence: TGTGCCAGCAGCGCGTCCCCTCTATTGGGCACCGGGGAGCTGTTTTTT. It is translated as CASSASPLLGTGELFF.

At least ten counts were recorded for this clonotype. The J gene is TRBJ1-5, the V gene TRBV30, with TRBD1 as a possible D gene (6 bases). This CDR3 region has 16 residues. The germline V gene encodes CDR1 GTSNPN and CDR2 SVGIG (reference sequence). The V end was cut by 0 bases, the J end by 4 bases, with 16 bases between. This CDR3 is CAWSVQGTGRNQPQHF. CDR3 sequence (DNA): TGTGCCTGGAGTGTACAGGGAACAGGGCGGAATCAGCCCCAGCATTTT. Based on the CDR3 plus reference TRBV30 and TRBJ1-5, the full variable domain is SQTIHQWPATLVQPVGSPLSLECTVEGTSNPNLYWYRQAAGRGLQLLFYSVGIGQISSEVPQNLSASRPQDRQFILSSKKLLLSDSGFYLCAWSVQGTGRNQPQHFGDGTRLSIL.

The sample holds many counts of this clonotype. This chain's CDR3 is CASSLSRTQETQYF. The CDR3 nucleotides are TGTGCCAGCAGCTTATCCCGGACACAAGAGACCCAGTACTTC. The chain employs TRBV11-3 and TRBJ2-5; TRBD1 might be the D (5 bases). V was pared by 2 bases and J by 2 bases, with 9 bases between. From germline, CDR1 is SGHNT and CDR2 YENEEA. CDR3 length equals 14 residues.

This clonotype was recorded a few times. V gene TRBV28 combines with J gene TRBJ2-6, with TRBD1 matching 7 bases. The germline V gene has CDR1 MDHEN and CDR2 SYDVKM. J was trimmed by 2 bases and V by 4 bases; bases with no gene match: 5. This CDR3 is built from 16 residues. The CDR3 spells CASSSPGTAGANVLTF. CDR3 sequence (DNA): TGTGCCAGCAGTTCTCCCGGGACAGCTGGGGCCAACGTCCTGACTTTC.